This T cell receptor (beta chain) was observed in a study of T-cell memory formation after mild COVID-19. Study information: TCR clusters largely stayed donor specific. Study-level results: Detection of some responders pre-infection suggested pre-existing cross-reactive memory T cells participated. CD4+ clones that contracted lay mainly in CM and EM; CD8+ ones lay in EMRA.

V lost 1 base, J lost 2 bases, and 12 bases lay in between. CDR1 is SEHNR and CDR2 is FQNEAQ in the germline V gene (reference sequence). This CDR3 is built from 15 residues. This clonotype has a handful of counts. The antigen is unknown. TCRdb reanalysed the 5' RACE reads using MiXCR and keeps one entry per CDR3 protein. The sample lists around 29,000 distinct CDR3 sequences; about 16% were seen once. Material for sequencing was PBMCs or a T cell subset sorted from them (not recorded which). The gene calls are TRBV7-9 and TRBJ2-7, with a weak D call TRBD1 (5 bases). The sequence derives from an adult who had mild COVID-19 (a few samples of this study predate the infection). Cell type and time point are not known. The CDR3, as DNA: TGTGCCAGCAGCTTAGATCAGGGTGAGGCCTACGAGCAGTACTTC. It specifies CASSLDQGEAYEQYF.